Below, 19 T cell receptor beta chains from the same sample are listed, as sequenced in a study of blood T cells in healthy people across ages. A J-beta primer mix and a sample-barcoded 5' primer were used in a second PCR of about 7 to 12 cycles. Each CDR3 protein gets one entry after TCRdb re-called the 5' RACE reads with MiXCR. Among around 1,500,000 distinct CDR3 sequences listed, approximately 42% were seen once. The sample was blood. Receptors were obtained from a woman aged 18-35 years in good health.

CDR3 region: CASSLHRLTSTDTQYF. As DNA, the CDR3 is TGTGCCAGCAGCTTACACCGGCTTACTAGCACAGATACGCAGTATTTT. The rearrangement uses TRBV11-2 and TRBJ2-3, with no clear D. This CDR3 has 16 amino acids. Trimming took off 2 bases at V and 0 bases at J, with 12 bases between the two ends. Germline assignment: CDR1 SGHAT and CDR2 FQNNGV.

This clonotype occurred a few times. CDR3 nucleotides: TGCAGCGTTGAAGAAATCAAGCGGAGGGGGGATCAGTACTTC. Amino acid sequence: CSVEEIKRRGDQYF. The chain links TRBV29-1 to TRBJ2-7; the D gene could be TRBD1 or TRBD2 (6 bases each). Trimming stripped 0 bases from V and 10 bases from J, with 19 bases between. Germline assignment: CDR1 SQVTM and CDR2 ANQGSEA. The CDR3 is 14 residues long.

The V and J genes are TRBV25-1 and TRBJ1-5; no clear D. This CDR3 contains 14 residues. Germline V gene lookup returns CDR1 MGHDK and CDR2 SYGVNS. Trimming removed 5 bases at V and 0 bases at J, with 8 bases between. Written as DNA, the CDR3 is TGTGCCAGCAGTTACCGGAGTAGCAATCAGCCCCAGCATTTT. Protein: CASSYRSSNQPQHF.

This clonotype was seen a handful of times. The DNA for the CDR3 is TGTGCCAGCAGCCTGGGACAACAGCCTAGCACAGATACGCAGTATTTT. Amino acids: CASSLGQQPSTDTQYF. This chain connects TRBV28 to TRBJ2-3, with a possible D match to TRBD1 (6 bases). Between the trimmed V and J ends, which lost 6 bases and 0 bases, there was a span of 16 bases. Per germline, CDR1 MDHEN and CDR2 SYDVKM. The CDR3 is 16 amino acids.

This clonotype was detected only a few times. The V and J genes are TRBV5-1 and TRBJ2-1, with 11 bases aligning to TRBD2. Germline trimming cut 3 bases from V and 6 bases from J; bases unmatched to any gene: 8. Germline V CDR1 and CDR2: SGHRS, YFSETQ. The CDR3 spans 16 residues. This CDR3 is CASSSLTSGTRNEQFF. The CDR3 DNA reads TGCGCCAGCAGCTCCTTGACTAGCGGGACACGCAATGAGCAGTTCTTC.

This clonotype was counted at least ten times. The CDR3 DNA reads TGCGCCAGCAGCCAAGATCAGGGGCCCGAGCAGTACTTC. Protein: CASSQDQGPEQYF. The chain employs TRBV4-1 and TRBJ2-7; TRBD1 might be the D (6 bases). Per germline, CDR1 MGHRA and CDR2 YSYEKL. The CDR3 extends over 13 amino acids. V lost 0 bases and J lost 6, with 9 bases in between.

J is TRBJ1-5 and V is TRBV2; 7 positions agree with TRBD1. The CDR3 runs to 14 residues. Germline V gives CDR1 SNHLY, CDR2 FYNNEI. The junction had 5 bases not matched to a gene; V was cut back by 2 bases and J by 7 bases. CDR3 loop: CASSEYRGRQPQHF. The DNA for the CDR3 is TGTGCCAGCAGTGAATACAGGGGACGACAGCCCCAGCATTTT. Together with reference TRBV2 and TRBJ1-5, the CDR3 gives the full variable domain: EPEVTQTPSHQVTQMGQEVILRCVPISNHLYFYWYRQILGQKVEFLVSFYNNEISEKSEIFDDQFSVERPDGSNFTLKIRSTKLEDSAMYFCASSEYRGRQPQHFGDGTRLSIL.

The rearrangement uses TRBV12-3 or TRBV12-4 and TRBJ2-1; D call uncertain. V lost 6 bases and J 5 bases, leaving 14 bases between the germline ends. This CDR3 region has 14 residues. As DNA, the CDR3 is TGTGCCAGCAGGTCCCGGGCCTGGGACAATGAGCAGTTCTTC. This sequence encodes CASRSRAWDNEQFF.

The V and J genes are TRBV4-1 and TRBJ1-5, with D possibly matching TRBD1 (5 bases). With 1 base removed from V and 0 bases from J, the gap between germline ends came to 13 bases. Germline CDR1 and CDR2: MGHRA and YSYEKL. The CDR3 consists of 17 residues. The CDR3 nucleotides read TGCGCCAGCAGCCAAGTGGGGCAGGTGTATAGCAATCAGCCCCAGCATTTT. Translated, it gives CASSQVGQVYSNQPQHF.

This clonotype was picked up a small number of times. The gene calls are TRBV9 and TRBJ2-1, with 9 bases lining up with TRBD1. Germline lookup yields CDR1 SGDLS and CDR2 YYNGEE. This CDR3 comprises 16 residues. The trim removed 4 bases at V and 0 bases at J, leaving 5 bases unmatched. CDR3 DNA: TGTGCCAGCAGCCCGGGGACAGGGCCCTCCTACAATGAGCAGTTCTTC. Translation: CASSPGTGPSYNEQFF.

This clonotype has just a few counts. The chain is built from TRBV20-1 and TRBJ2-5; TRBD2 might be the D (5 bases). In germline, CDR1 is DFQATT, CDR2 SNEGSKA (reference sequence). Trimming cost V 1 base and J 5 bases, with 14 bases left between them. The CDR3 extends over 14 amino acids. CDR3 nucleotides: TGCAGTGCTAGAGTTGGCGGCGGGTGGGAGACCCAGTACTTC. Its translation is CSARVGGGWETQYF.

The chain carries TRBV15 and TRBJ2-2, with D uncertain. This CDR3 has 14 amino acids. Trimming removed 0 bases at V and 1 base at J, with 3 bases between. Germline CDR1 and CDR2: LNHNV and YYDKDF (reference sequence). CDR3 DNA sequence: TGTGCCACCAGCAGAGAGATGAACACCGGGGAGCTGTTTTTT. This encodes CATSREMNTGELFF. The full variable domain, completed using reference TRBV15 and TRBJ2-2, is DAMVIQNPRYQVTQFGKPVTLSCSQTLNHNVMYWYQQKSSQAPKLLFHYYDKDFNNEADTPDNFQSRRPNTSFCFLDIRSPGLGDTAMYLCATSREMNTGELFFGEGSRLTVL.

This clonotype appeared a few times. A read error may produce the germline difference seen at one junction end. This rearrangement joins TRBV4-1 to TRBJ2-2; D call uncertain. The CDR3 has 14 residues. CDR1 is MGHRA and CDR2 is YSYEKL in the germline V gene. The chain's CDR3 is CASSQVGNTGELFF. CDR3 bases: TGTGCCAGCAGCCAAGTCGGGAACACCGGGGAGCTGTTTTTT.

The genes are TRBV2 and TRBJ1-2; 7 nucleotides agree with TRBD1. This CDR3 is built from 12 residues. After removal of 7 bases from V and 6 bases from J, the junction contained 5 bases not matched to a gene. The V gene's germline CDR1 is SNHLY and CDR2 FYNNEI. The CDR3 spells CASTRQGHGYTF. For the CDR3, the DNA is TGTGCCAGCACCCGACAGGGACATGGCTACACCTTC. Together with reference TRBV2 and TRBJ1-2, the CDR3 gives the full variable domain: EPEVTQTPSHQVTQMGQEVILRCVPISNHLYFYWYRQILGQKVEFLVSFYNNEISEKSEIFDDQFSVERPDGSNFTLKIRSTKLEDSAMYFCASTRQGHGYTFGSGTRLTVV.

The chain joins TRBV11-2 to TRBJ2-5, with TRBD1 matching 7 bases. With the DNA end fitting TRBJ2-7 better, the J assignment may be wrong. Looked up from germline, CDR1 is SGHAT and CDR2 is FQNNGV. This CDR3 contains 14 residues. The CDR3, as DNA: TGTGCCAGCAGCTTAGATCCTCAGGGGGACGAGCAGTACTTC. Residues: CASSLDPQGDEQYF.

This chain links TRBV5-1 with TRBJ2-1; D might be TRBD2 (5 bases). The CDR3 runs to 16 residues. Germline loops: CDR1 SGHRS, CDR2 YFSETQ. V lost 0 bases and J lost 3, with 13 bases in between. In nucleotides, the CDR3 is TGCGCCAGCAGCTTGGCCGAGGGAGATGGCTACAATGAGCAGTTCTTC. Residues: CASSLAEGDGYNEQFF.

V usage is TRBV10-3 and J usage is TRBJ2-1, with TRBD2 identical over 16 bases. This CDR3 has 19 amino acids. Germline CDR1 reads ENHRY; CDR2 reads SYGVKD. V lost 2 bases, J lost 2 bases, and 6 bases stayed unmatched. This chain's CDR3 is CAISEPLGLAGGTYNEQFF. CDR3 bases: TGTGCCATCAGTGAGCCGCTGGGACTAGCGGGAGGGACCTACAATGAGCAGTTCTTC.

The chain joins TRBV20-1 to TRBJ1-2, with TRBD1 matching 8 bases. Per the germline V gene, CDR1 is DFQATT and CDR2 is SNEGSKA (reference sequence). CDR3 length: 14 residues. V shed 4 bases, J shed 4 bases, and the junction held 8 bases outside the gene matches. Here the CDR3 reads CSAIPPGQAYGYTF. The CDR3 DNA sequence: TGCAGTGCTATCCCTCCGGGACAGGCCTATGGCTACACCTTC.

This clonotype appeared a few times. V gene TRBV7-2 combines with J gene TRBJ1-1, with D possibly TRBD1 on 6 matching bases. This CDR3 spans 16 amino acids. CDR1 and CDR2 (germline): SGHTA, FQGNSA. V was trimmed by 5 bases and J by 1 base, leaving 17 bases between them. This CDR3 reads CASSDPQGKTNTEAFF. Written as DNA, the CDR3 is TGTGCCAGCAGCGACCCCCAGGGGAAGACGAACACTGAAGCTTTCTTT.